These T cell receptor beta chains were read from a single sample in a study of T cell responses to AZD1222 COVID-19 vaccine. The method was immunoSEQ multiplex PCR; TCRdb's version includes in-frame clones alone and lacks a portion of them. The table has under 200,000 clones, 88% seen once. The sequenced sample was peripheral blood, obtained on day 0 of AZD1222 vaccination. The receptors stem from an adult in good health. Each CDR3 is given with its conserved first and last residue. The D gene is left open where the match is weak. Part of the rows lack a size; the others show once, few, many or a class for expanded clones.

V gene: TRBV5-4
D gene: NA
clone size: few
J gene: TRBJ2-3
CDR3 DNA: TGTGCCAGCAGCTTGGCGGAGAGGAGCACAGATACGCAGTATTTT
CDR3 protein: CASSLAERSTDTQYF

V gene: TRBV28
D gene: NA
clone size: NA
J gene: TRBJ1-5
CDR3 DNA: TGTGCCAGCAGTTTATTCAGGGTAGGGCAGCCCCAGCATTTT
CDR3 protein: CASSLFRVGQPQHF

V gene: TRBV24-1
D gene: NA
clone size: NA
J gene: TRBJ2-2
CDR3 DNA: TGTGCCACCCGGGACACCAACACCGGGGAGCTGTTTTTT
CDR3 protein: CATRDTNTGELFF

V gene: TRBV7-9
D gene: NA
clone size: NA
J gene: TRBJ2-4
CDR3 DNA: TGTGCCAGCAGCTTAGCGCTGGGAGTAGCCAAAAACATTCAGTACTTC
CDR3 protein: CASSLALGVAKNIQYF

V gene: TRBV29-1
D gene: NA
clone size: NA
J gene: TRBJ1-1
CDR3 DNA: TGCAGCGTTGTTTCGGCAGGGAGGCCTGAAGCTTTCTTT
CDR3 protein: CSVVSAGRPEAFF

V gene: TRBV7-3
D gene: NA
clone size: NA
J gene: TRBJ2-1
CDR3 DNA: TGTGCCAGCAGCTTAAACGAGATGGGTGAGCAGTTCTTC
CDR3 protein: CASSLNEMGEQFF

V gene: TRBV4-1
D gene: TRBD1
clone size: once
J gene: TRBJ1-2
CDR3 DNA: TGCGCCAGCAGCCAAGACAGGGGGAGCTTGAGCTATGGCTACACCTTC
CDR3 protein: CASSQDRGSLSYGYTF

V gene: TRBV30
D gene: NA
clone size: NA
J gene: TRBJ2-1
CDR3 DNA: TGTGCCTGGAGGATACCCGGGACGACCTACAATGAGCAGTTCTTC
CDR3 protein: CAWRIPGTTYNEQFF

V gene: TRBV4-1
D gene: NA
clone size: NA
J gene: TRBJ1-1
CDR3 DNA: TGCGCCAGCAGCCAACAGGACAGGAACACTGAAGCTTTCTTT
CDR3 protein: CASSQQDRNTEAFF

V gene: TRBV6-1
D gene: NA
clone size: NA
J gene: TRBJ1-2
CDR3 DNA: TGTGCCAGCAGTGACGTTACCTATGGCTACACCTTC
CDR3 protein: CASSDVTYGYTF

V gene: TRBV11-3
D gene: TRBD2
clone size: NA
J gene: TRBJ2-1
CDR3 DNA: TGTGCCAGCAGCTTACACGGCGGGAGCGGTGAGCAGTTCTTC
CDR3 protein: CASSLHGGSGEQFF

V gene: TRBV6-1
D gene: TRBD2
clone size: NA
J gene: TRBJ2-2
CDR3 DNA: TGTGCCAGCAGTGAAGCGCTTCCCGGGACTAGCGGGAGCACCGGGGAGCTGTTTTTT
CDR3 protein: CASSEALPGTSGSTGELFF

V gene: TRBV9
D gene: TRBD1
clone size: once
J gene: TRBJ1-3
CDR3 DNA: TGTGCCAGCAGCGGACAGGGAATGAACACCATATATTTT
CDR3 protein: CASSGQGMNTIYF

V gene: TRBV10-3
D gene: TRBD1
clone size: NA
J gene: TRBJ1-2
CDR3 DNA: TGTGCCATCAGTGAACCAGACAGGGGGAACTATGGCTACACCTTC
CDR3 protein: CAISEPDRGNYGYTF

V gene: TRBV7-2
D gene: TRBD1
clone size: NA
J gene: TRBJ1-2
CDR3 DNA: TGTGCCAGCAGCCCCCAGACAGGGGGCGCGAACTATGGCTACACCTTC
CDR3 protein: CASSPQTGGANYGYTF

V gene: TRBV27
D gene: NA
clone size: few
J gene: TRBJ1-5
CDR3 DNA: TGTGCCAGCAGCTCCTTGAGTAGTAATGACAATCAGCCCCAGCATTTT
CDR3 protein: CASSSLSSNDNQPQHF

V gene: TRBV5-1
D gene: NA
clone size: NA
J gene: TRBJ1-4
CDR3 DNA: TGCGCCAGCAAGTCGAGGGATGAAAAACTGTTTTTT
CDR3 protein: CASKSRDEKLFF

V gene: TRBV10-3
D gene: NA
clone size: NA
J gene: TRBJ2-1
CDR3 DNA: TGTGCCATCAGTGACCAGGCAAATCTCTACAATGAGCAGTTCTTC
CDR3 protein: CAISDQANLYNEQFF

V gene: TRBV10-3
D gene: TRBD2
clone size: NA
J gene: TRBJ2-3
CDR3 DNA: TGTGCCATCAGTGAGACACCACTAGCGGGGTCTAGCACAGATACGCAGTATTTT
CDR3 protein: CAISETPLAGSSTDTQYF

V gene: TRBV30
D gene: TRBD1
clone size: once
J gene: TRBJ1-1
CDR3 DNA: TGTGCCTGGGGTAACAGGGGGGGGAACACTGAAGCTTTCTTT
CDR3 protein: CAWGNRGGNTEAFF

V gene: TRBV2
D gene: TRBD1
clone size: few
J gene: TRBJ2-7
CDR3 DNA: TGTGCCAGCAGTGACAGGGGGAGCTCCTACGAGCAGTACTTC
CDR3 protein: CASSDRGSSYEQYF

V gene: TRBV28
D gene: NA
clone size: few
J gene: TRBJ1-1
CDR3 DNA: TGTGCCAGCAGTCAGGGGCTGCACACTGAAGCTTTCTTT
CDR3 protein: CASSQGLHTEAFF

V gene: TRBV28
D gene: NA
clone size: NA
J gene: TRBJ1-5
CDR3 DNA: TGTGCCAGCATCACTTACCAGGACAGCTATAGCAATCAGCCCCAGCATTTT
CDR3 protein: CASITYQDSYSNQPQHF

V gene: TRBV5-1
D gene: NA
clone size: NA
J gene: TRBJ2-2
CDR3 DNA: TGCGCCAGCAGCTTGGGGCTCAGCGGGGAGCTGTTTTTT
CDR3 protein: CASSLGLSGELFF

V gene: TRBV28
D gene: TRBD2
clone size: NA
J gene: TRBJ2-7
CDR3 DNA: TGTGCCAGCAGCTCCGCGGGGGGGCGCCCTCAGCAGTACTTC
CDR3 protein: CASSSAGGRPQQYF

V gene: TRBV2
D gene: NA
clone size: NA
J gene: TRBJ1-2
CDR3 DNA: TGTGCCAGCAGTGCGGGGGGGAGAGCTAACTATGGCTACACCTTC
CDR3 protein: CASSAGGRANYGYTF

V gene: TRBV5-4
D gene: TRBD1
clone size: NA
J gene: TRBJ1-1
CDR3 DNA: TGTGCCAGCAGCTTGGAGACAGGGAGATCCCTGAACACTGAAGCTTTCTTT
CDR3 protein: CASSLETGRSLNTEAFF